The text below deals with one T cell receptor (beta chain). Its specificity is not known. This record belongs to a study of radiotherapy plus CTLA-4 blockade in lung cancer. Study-level points and caveats: Subsequent to radiotherapy plus ipilimumab, tumor-derived TCR clones underwent expansion in blood.

CDR3 length: 19 residues. V lost 2 bases and J lost 0; bases outside the gene matches: 12. CDR1 SGHTA and CDR2 FQGNSA come from the germline V gene. Profiled with immunoSEQ multiplex PCR; TCRdb holds only in-frame clones, not every one. The sample lists roughly 53,000 clones, around four fifths occurring once. Chemo-refractory metastatic non-small-cell lung cancer patients underwent focal radiation alongside CTLA-4 blockade with ipilimumab. The sample in question was peripheral blood, obtained from a patient treated with radiotherapy plus ipilimumab. The chain is built from TRBV7-2 and TRBJ1-3; 8 nucleotides agree with TRBD1. The origin of this receptor is a human donor with non-small cell lung cancer who had a partial response to radiotherapy plus ipilimumab. In DNA form, the CDR3 reads TGTGCCAGCAGCTTATCTCGTGTTGGACAGGGAAGCTCTGGAAACACCATATATTTT. Its protein product is CASSLSRVGQGSSGNTIYF.